The 29 T cell receptor beta chains listed next were all sequenced from one sample in a study of blood T cell repertoires in COVID-19. Clones were sequenced by immunoSEQ multiplex PCR, and TCRdb holds only the in-frame ones, with some missing. The table records around 120,000 clones, approximately 86% of them present only once. Sequencing was performed on peripheral blood. These receptors all stem from a human donor in a cohort sampled during active COVID-19.

The rearrangement uses TRBV5-4 and TRBJ2-3, with 8 positions matching TRBD1. The CDR3 consists of 15 residues. Trimming at V came to 4 bases and at J to 0 bases, leaving 4 bases not matched to a gene. Germline V gene sequence: CDR1 SGHNT, CDR2 YYREEE (reference sequence). CDR3 in amino acids: CASSLGQGSTDTQYF. In DNA form, the CDR3 reads TGTGCCAGCAGCCTAGGACAGGGAAGCACAGATACGCAGTATTTT.

A word on this clone: An end of the junction does not agree with germline; a read error may underlie this. V is TRBV10-2 and J is TRBJ1-5; D is possibly TRBD1 (6 bases). This CDR3 contains 12 residues. Per germline, CDR1 WSHSY and CDR2 SAAADI. Written as DNA, the CDR3 is TGCGCCAGCAGGGACAGCACTCAGCCCCAGCATTTT. It is translated as CASRDSTQPQHF.

The chain has TRBV29-1 and TRBJ2-6; D perhaps matches TRBD1 (6 bases). The V gene lost 5 bases and the J gene lost 2 bases, with 10 bases spanning the gap. Germline V lookup: CDR1 SQVTM, CDR2 ANQGSEA. This CDR3 contains 14 residues. CDR3 amino acids: CSVLQGPGANVLTF. In DNA, the CDR3 is TGCAGCGTTCTACAGGGACCTGGGGCCAACGTCCTGACTTTC.

Only one count was recorded for this clone. V is TRBV5-8 and J is TRBJ2-5; 9 bases are a match to TRBD1. Germline loops: CDR1 SGHTS, CDR2 YDEGEE. The CDR3 runs to 15 residues. Trimming at V came to 4 bases and at J to 1 base, leaving 5 bases not matched to a gene. This CDR3 is CASSMDRGLQETQYF. CDR3 DNA sequence: TGTGCCAGCAGCATGGACAGGGGACTCCAAGAGACCCAGTACTTC.

This sequence joins TRBV18 and TRBJ1-2; D is possibly TRBD1 (6 bases). Trimming stripped 6 bases from V and 2 bases from J, with 13 bases between. CDR3 size: 14 residues. CDR1 is KGHSH and CDR2 is LQKENI in the germline V gene. CDR3 DNA: TGTGCCAGCTCCCAAGGACAGCCCAACTATGGCTACACCTTC. Translating it yields CASSQGQPNYGYTF.

The chain combines TRBV27 with TRBJ1-2, with a possible D match to TRBD1 (5 bases). This CDR3 has 13 residues. CDR1 is MNHEY and CDR2 is SMNVEV in the germline V gene (reference sequence). Trimming pared 5 bases from V and 7 bases from J, leaving 14 bases between. CDR3 protein: CASSPDSRAGYTF. The CDR3 coding sequence is TGTGCCAGCAGTCCCGACAGTCGGGCTGGCTACACCTTC.

CDR3: CASSFSSSYNEQFF. CDR3 bases: TGTGCCAGCAGCTTTTCCTCCTCCTACAATGAGCAGTTCTTC. The chain couples TRBV11-2 to TRBJ2-1; the D is unclear. This CDR3 region has 14 residues. Germline V gene lookup returns CDR1 SGHAT and CDR2 FQNNGV. The V and J ends lost 3 bases and 0 bases respectively, with 6 bases between them.

The chain has TRBV7-6 and TRBJ2-7; 10 positions match TRBD1. CDR3 size: 16 residues. CDR1 is SGHVS, CDR2 FNYEAQ, per germline. V trimming: 3 bases; J trimming: 6 bases; junction bases outside the gene matches: 11. The CDR3 sequence: CASSLETGGLVSEQYF. CDR3 in DNA: TGTGCCAGCAGCTTGGAGACAGGGGGCCTTGTGTCCGAGCAGTACTTC.

The gene calls are TRBV5-1 and TRBJ1-1, with D unclear. The germline gives CDR1 SGHRS, CDR2 YFSETQ. This CDR3 is built from 14 residues. V lost 8 bases, J lost 0 bases, and 14 bases lay in between. In DNA, the CDR3 is TGCGCCAGTTCCGGACTGACCATGAACACTGAAGCTTTCTTT. Translation: CASSGLTMNTEAFF.

V is TRBV20-1 and J is TRBJ1-1; D remains ambiguous. The CDR3 length is 11 residues. Germline V lookup: CDR1 DFQATT, CDR2 SNEGSKA (reference sequence). V lost 6 bases, J lost 3 bases, and 8 bases lay in between. The CDR3 DNA is TGCAGTGCCACCCTAGACACTGAAGCTTTCTTT. Protein: CSATLDTEAFF.

The chain combines TRBV11-3 with TRBJ2-5; 12 bases fit TRBD2. Trimming cost V 3 bases and J 3 bases; bases outside gene matches: 5. The CDR3 contains 16 residues. Germline V gene data show CDR1 as SGHNT and CDR2 as YENEEA. The chain's CDR3 is CASSLYLAGGKETQYF. CDR3 DNA sequence: TGTGCCAGCAGCTTGTACCTAGCGGGGGGGAAAGAGACCCAGTACTTC.

This clone was detected ten times or more. This sequence joins TRBV10-3 and TRBJ2-3; TRBD2 matches at 9 bases. The V gene end was trimmed by 6 bases and the J gene end by 4 bases; junction bases not matched to a gene: 2. This CDR3 contains 13 residues. Per the germline V gene, CDR1 is ENHRY and CDR2 is SYGVKD. The CDR3 nucleotides are TGTGCCATCAGACTAGCGGGCCCAGATACGCAGTATTTT. It is translated as CAIRLAGPDTQYF.

The CDR3 nucleotides are TGTGCCAGCACCCCCCCGAGGGGGAAACTGTTTTTT. Encoded protein: CASTPPRGKLFF. The gene calls are TRBV28 and TRBJ1-4; D perhaps matches TRBD1 (6 bases). CDR1 and CDR2 from the germline V gene are MDHEN and SYDVKM. Trimming removed 7 bases from V and 11 bases from J, with 14 bases in between. The length of the CDR3 is 12 residues.

This clone has more than one count but fewer than ten. The chain employs TRBV19 and TRBJ2-7; TRBD1 is a possible D gene (6 bases). Trimming removed 5 bases at V and 4 bases at J, with 12 bases between. CDR1 and CDR2 (germline): LNHDA, SQIVND (reference sequence). The CDR3 extends over 13 amino acids. CDR3 amino acids: CASSSPRGYEQYF. Written as DNA, the CDR3 is TGTGCCAGTAGTTCCCCTAGGGGGTACGAGCAGTACTTC. The whole variable domain, filled in from reference TRBV19 and TRBJ2-7, reads DGGITQSPKYLFRKEGQNVTLSCEQNLNHDAMYWYRQDPGQGLRLIYYSQIVNDFQKGDIAEGYSVSREKKESFPLTVTSAQKNPTAFYLCASSSPRGYEQYFGPGTRLTVT.

The chain uses TRBV6-6 and TRBJ2-6; D remains ambiguous. CDR1 and CDR2 (germline): MNHNY, SVGAGI (reference sequence). This CDR3 contains 15 residues. V lost 5 bases, J lost 1 base, and 9 bases lay in between. CDR3 loop: CASSASGSGANVLTF. The DNA of the CDR3 is TGTGCCAGCAGTGCCTCGGGTTCTGGGGCCAACGTCCTGACTTTC.

The J gene is TRBJ1-5, the V gene TRBV27; 7 bases agree with TRBD1. CDR1 MNHEY and CDR2 SMNVEV come from the germline V gene (reference sequence). V shed 6 bases and J 3 bases; nucleotides not matched to a gene: 14. The CDR3 is 17 amino acids. CDR3 coding DNA: TGTGCCAGCAGGCCCAGAGGGGGCGCTCCTTTCAATCAGCCCCAGCATTTT. Its protein product is CASRPRGGAPFNQPQHF.

The chain recombines TRBV12-5 with TRBJ1-3; no clear D gene. Trimming pared 5 bases from V and 0 bases from J, leaving 23 bases between. Germline V lookup: CDR1 LGHNT, CDR2 FRNRAP. The CDR3 loop spans 19 amino acids. CDR3 residues: CASGPIPTPGGLSGNTIYF. CDR3 nucleotides: TGTGCTAGTGGTCCGATTCCGACCCCAGGCGGACTCTCTGGAAACACCATATATTTT. The full variable domain, completed using reference TRBV12-5 and TRBJ1-3, is DARVTQTPRHKVTEMGQEVTMRCQPILGHNTVFWYRQTMMQGLELLAYFRNRAPLDDSGMPKDRFSAEMPDATLATLKIQPSEPRDSAVYFCASGPIPTPGGLSGNTIYFGEGSWLTVV.

The chain has TRBV19 and TRBJ2-3, with D possibly being TRBD2 (5 bases). Germline V gene sequence: CDR1 LNHDA, CDR2 SQIVND (reference sequence). With 0 bases removed from V and 1 base from J, the gap between germline ends came to 8 bases. The CDR3 has 15 amino acids. Here the CDR3 DNA reads TGTGCCAGTAGTATAGATATGAGGGGCACAGATACGCAGTATTTT. Protein product: CASSIDMRGTDTQYF.

The CDR3: CASSKPGQKNSGNTIYF. The DNA for the CDR3 is TGTGCCAGCTCAAAACCGGGACAGAAGAACTCTGGAAACACCATATATTTT. V is TRBV18 and J is TRBJ1-3; TRBD1 matches 7 bases. CDR1 and CDR2 from the germline V gene are KGHSH and LQKENI. This CDR3 contains 17 residues. J gave up 0 bases and V 5 bases, and 10 bases lay outside the gene matches.

This clone came up a few times. This sequence joins TRBV6-5 and TRBJ2-7, with TRBD1 matching 7 bases. Germline trimming cut 2 bases from V and 9 bases from J; bases unmatched to any gene: 7. CDR1 is MNHEY, CDR2 SVGAGI, per germline. The CDR3 totals 13 residues. The CDR3 bases are TGTGCCAGCAGTTACCTCGGACAGGCCCGGCAGTACTTC. The encoded protein is CASSYLGQARQYF.

This clone was seen just once. In DNA form, the CDR3 reads TGTGCCACCAGCAGAGACCACAACACAGATACGCAGTATTTT. Translated: CATSRDHNTDTQYF. J is TRBJ2-3 and V is TRBV15; D is unresolved. This CDR3 has 14 residues. Trimming cost V 0 bases and J 2 bases, with 6 bases left between them. Per the germline V gene, CDR1 is LNHNV and CDR2 is YYDKDF (reference sequence).

The genes are TRBV10-2 and TRBJ1-5; D is unclear. V lost 2 bases and J lost 4, with 6 bases in between. The CDR3 is made up of 13 amino acids. CDR1 and CDR2 (germline): WSHSY, SAAADI. CDR3 in amino acids: CASSENSNQPQHF. The CDR3 DNA sequence: TGCGCCAGCAGTGAGAACAGTAATCAGCCCCAGCATTTT.

This clone was picked up a small number of times. This sequence joins TRBV19 and TRBJ2-7; 10 bases line up with TRBD1. CDR1 is LNHDA and CDR2 is SQIVND in the germline V gene (reference sequence). The junction had 10 bases not matched to a gene; V was cut back by 3 bases and J by 2 bases. This CDR3 is built from 17 residues. The CDR3 reads CASSIPPGTGAPYEQYF. CDR3 bases: TGTGCCAGTAGTATTCCCCCTGGGACAGGGGCTCCCTACGAGCAGTACTTC.

The chain joins TRBV20-1 to TRBJ2-5; no reliable D call. Trimming shortened V by 0 bases and J by 5 bases, and 4 bases separated the two germline ends. Germline-derived CDR1 and CDR2 are DFQATT and SNEGSKA (reference sequence). This CDR3 has 11 amino acids. The CDR3 reads CSAREQETQYF. CDR3 in DNA: TGCAGTGCTAGAGAACAGGAGACCCAGTACTTC.

CDR3 loop: CASKGAGGGGTDTQYF. Written as DNA, the CDR3 is TGTGCCAGCAAGGGAGCGGGGGGCGGGGGCACAGATACGCAGTATTTT. The chain employs TRBV6-6 and TRBJ2-3, with 9 nucleotides matching TRBD2. The ends lost 7 bases at V and 1 base at J; junction bases unmatched: 9. CDR1 is MNHNY, CDR2 SVGAGI, per germline (reference sequence). The CDR3 has 16 amino acids.

The chain recombines TRBV24-1 with TRBJ2-1, with 9 nucleotides matching TRBD1. The CDR3 runs 15 residues. Trimming at V came to 5 bases and at J to 10 bases, leaving 11 bases not matched to a gene. Germline CDR1 KGHDR, CDR2 SFDVKD. CDR3 in amino acids: CATSAPGQGTGEQFF. The CDR3 nucleotides read TGTGCCACCAGTGCCCCGGGACAGGGAACAGGGGAGCAGTTCTTC.

The gene calls are TRBV7-8 and TRBJ1-1, with D possibly matching TRBD1 (5 bases). V was cut by 5 bases and J by 0 bases, with 13 bases left in between. Per germline, CDR1 SGHVS and CDR2 FQNEAQ. The CDR3 runs to 15 residues. The CDR3 DNA sequence: TGTGCCAGCAGCAAGGAGACAGTGATGAACACTGAAGCTTTCTTT. Translating gives CASSKETVMNTEAFF.

The chain carries TRBV18 and TRBJ2-1; 7 positions match TRBD1. This CDR3 has 16 residues. V lost 3 bases to trimming and J lost 5 bases; unmatched junction nucleotides: 10. CDR1 and CDR2 from the germline V gene are KGHSH and LQKENI. CDR3 sequence: CASSPPGGFVDNEQFF. In DNA form, the CDR3 reads TGTGCCAGCTCACCTCCAGGGGGTTTTGTTGACAATGAGCAGTTCTTC. The full variable domain, its missing parts supplied by reference TRBV18 and TRBJ2-1, is NAGVMQNPRHLVRRRGQEARLRCSPMKGHSHVYWYRQLPEEGLKFMVYLQKENIIDESGMPKERFSAEFPKEGPSILRIQQVVRGDSAAYFCASSPPGGFVDNEQFFGPGTRLTVL.

V and J are TRBV11-3 and TRBJ2-3, with a tentative D call TRBD2 (7 bases). Per the germline V gene, CDR1 is SGHNT and CDR2 is YENEEA. This CDR3 region has 14 residues. The V and J ends lost 8 bases and 1 base respectively, with 13 bases between them. CDR3 bases: TGTGCCAGCCAAGAGGGGGGGGGCACAGATACGCAGTATTTT. Amino acid sequence: CASQEGGGTDTQYF.